These 6 T cell receptor beta chains were all obtained from the same sample, sequenced in a study of blood T cell repertoires in COVID-19. Data came from immunoSEQ multiplex PCR; TCRdb stores just in-frame clones and leaves some out. This sample has under 150,000 clones, with about 83% found just once. Sequencing was performed on peripheral blood. The receptors come from a human donor in a cohort sampled during active COVID-19.

The chain combines TRBV5-6 with TRBJ1-4, with 8 bases lining up with TRBD1. The CDR3 spans 16 residues. Germline loops: CDR1 SGHDT, CDR2 YYEEEE. V dropped 1 base and J dropped 7; count of bases not matched to a gene: 9. In nucleotides, the CDR3 is TGTGCCAGCAGCTTGAGGACGACAGGGGCGATTGAAAAACTGTTTTTT. Translation gives CASSLRTTGAIEKLFF.

In DNA form, the CDR3 reads TGTGCCAGTAGTTCAGGGGACAGGGCCAACACTGAAGCTTTCTTT. The encoded protein is CASSSGDRANTEAFF. The chain uses TRBV19 and TRBJ1-1, with TRBD1 matching over 9 bases. Germline CDR1 reads LNHDA; CDR2 reads SQIVND (reference sequence). Unmatched junction bases numbered 6, after V lost 5 bases and J lost 2 bases. The CDR3 sequence is 15 residues long.

The J gene is TRBJ2-7, the V gene TRBV2; possible D gene TRBD1, 6 bases. CDR3 length: 13 amino acids. Trimming cost V 4 bases and J 7 bases, with 14 bases left between them. CDR1 and CDR2 from the germline V gene are SNHLY and FYNNEI. The CDR3 reads CASSVLERGEQYF. In DNA form, the CDR3 reads TGTGCCAGCAGTGTTCTGGAAAGGGGGGAGCAGTACTTC.

This clone has only a few counts. The CDR3 DNA follows: TGCAGTGCTAGTCCTAGCGGGGGATTGGAGACCCAGTACTTC. Amino acid sequence: CSASPSGGLETQYF. The chain couples TRBV20-1 to TRBJ2-5; 10 bases map to TRBD2. The CDR3 length is 14 residues. Losses at the gene ends were 3 bases for V and 5 bases for J; bases not matched to a gene: 6. CDR1 and CDR2 (germline): DFQATT, SNEGSKA (reference sequence).

V gene TRBV6-5 combines with J gene TRBJ1-6; D remains unclear. The germline V gene has CDR1 MNHEY and CDR2 SVGAGI. The CDR3 length is 14 residues. V lost 2 bases and J lost 6, with 8 bases in between. The CDR3 nucleotides read TGTGCCAGCAGTTACGTCGGTCGTAATTCACCCCTCCACTTT. Translated, it gives CASSYVGRNSPLHF.

The chain combines TRBV18 with TRBJ1-4; D is ambiguous. Trimming cost V 3 bases and J 8 bases, with 22 bases left between them. This CDR3 has 17 residues. Germline CDR1 and CDR2: KGHSH and LQKENI. CDR3 coding DNA: TGTGCCAGCTCACCGAGGATTCCGCAATTCAATGAGGAAAAACTGTTTTTT. Amino acids: CASSPRIPQFNEEKLFF. The entire variable domain, with the rest obtained from reference TRBV18 and TRBJ1-4, is as follows: NAGVMQNPRHLVRRRGQEARLRCSPMKGHSHVYWYRQLPEEGLKFMVYLQKENIIDESGMPKERFSAEFPKEGPSILRIQQVVRGDSAAYFCASSPRIPQFNEEKLFFGSGTQLSVL.